What follows are 24 T cell receptor beta chains derived from one specimen sequenced in a study of early T cells in non-severe SARS-CoV-2 infection (TCRdb year 2021). Libraries were constructed by 5' RACE. The data were produced on a NextSeq 500. In TCRdb, the public reads were trimmed at Q25 with fastp and aligned with MiXCR, with productive beta chains retained. For every CDR3 protein sequence, its rows merge into one entry that carries the most common genes and DNA. Within this sample are more than 25,000 distinct CDR3 sequences, with about 10% of them counted one time only. The ten largest clones add up to about 13% of the sample. The sequenced material came from whole blood. Source of these receptors: an adult who was a healthcare worker with PCR-confirmed SARS-CoV-2 infection or an uninfected control (not recorded which).

This clonotype came up many times. The V call is TRBV5-1, the J call TRBJ2-1; D possibly corresponds to TRBD2 (6 bases). CDR1 is SGHRS, CDR2 YFSETQ, per germline. This CDR3 comprises 16 residues. V was pared by 1 base and J by 8 bases, with 19 bases between. The CDR3 DNA is TGCGCCAGCAGCTTGCAGGCTAGCGAAATGGCTCATGAGCAGTTCTTC. It specifies CASSLQASEMAHEQFF.

This clonotype showed up many times. This sequence joins TRBV7-3 and TRBJ1-5, with a tentative D call TRBD1 (5 bases). The CDR3 contains 16 residues. Trimming took 3 bases from V and 2 from J, leaving 14 bases between them. The germline gives CDR1 SGHTA, CDR2 FQGTGA. The CDR3 here is CASSFGTPNRNQPQHF. The CDR3 DNA sequence: TGTGCCAGCAGCTTCGGGACCCCTAACCGCAATCAGCCCCAGCATTTT.

This clonotype was detected many times. The J gene is TRBJ2-2, the V gene TRBV7-9, with 10 bases fitting TRBD2. CDR3 length equals 16 residues. From germline, CDR1 is SEHNR and CDR2 FQNEAQ (reference sequence). V lost 2 bases, J lost 6 bases, and 6 bases stayed unmatched. CDR3 coding DNA: TGTGCCAGCAGCTTATTCGGACTAGCGGAGGCCGGGGAGCTGTTTTTT. Encoded protein: CASSLFGLAEAGELFF. The full variable domain, its missing parts supplied by reference TRBV7-9 and TRBJ2-2, is DTGVSQNPRHKITKRGQNVTFRCDPISEHNRLYWYRQTLGQGPEFLTYFQNEAQLEKSRLLSDRFSAERPKGSFSTLEIQRTEQGDSAMYLCASSLFGLAEAGELFFGEGSRLTVL.

In its sample, this clonotype was seen many times. The chain combines TRBV7-9 with TRBJ2-5; no definite D call. The V and J ends lost 6 bases and 3 bases respectively, with 14 bases between them. The CDR3 has 14 amino acids. The germline CDR1 and CDR2 sequences are SEHNR and FQNEAQ (reference sequence). The CDR3: CASRTTASEETQYF. The CDR3 DNA follows: TGTGCCAGCAGAACGACCGCATCTGAAGAGACCCAGTACTTC.

This clonotype was recorded a few times. This chain connects TRBV4-1 to TRBJ2-5, with D perhaps being TRBD1 or TRBD2 (5 bases each). The CDR3 is 15 amino acids. V dropped 1 base and J dropped 1 base, with 10 bases sitting between them. CDR1 and CDR2 (germline): MGHRA, YSYEKL. CDR3 residues: CASSQVPGTQETQYF. As DNA, the CDR3 is TGCGCCAGCAGCCAAGTCCCAGGGACCCAAGAGACCCAGTACTTC.

The rearrangement joins TRBV7-6 to TRBJ2-3, with TRBD2 identical over 9 bases. This CDR3 comprises 14 residues. Germline V gives CDR1 SGHVS, CDR2 FNYEAQ. J gave up 6 bases and V 5 bases, and 6 bases lay outside the gene matches. The CDR3 loop reads CASSRLAGTDTQYF. Written as DNA, the CDR3 is TGTGCCAGCAGCCGCCTAGCGGGAACTGATACGCAGTATTTT.

This clonotype was seen a few times. The chain uses TRBV19 and TRBJ2-1, with 7 bases fitting TRBD2. This CDR3 contains 12 residues. Looked up from germline, CDR1 is LNHDA and CDR2 is SQIVND (reference sequence). J gave up 9 bases and V 4 bases, and 3 bases lay outside the gene matches. The CDR3 DNA follows: TGTGCCAGTAGTAACGGGGGGACTGAGCAGTTCTTC. Translated: CASSNGGTEQFF.

This clonotype was picked up many times. The chain recombines TRBV9 with TRBJ1-4; 12 bases are a match to TRBD1. This CDR3 is 15 amino acids long. Unmatched junction bases numbered 5, after V lost 3 bases and J lost 8 bases. CDR1 is SGDLS, CDR2 YYNGEE, per germline. DNA for the CDR3: TGTGCCAGCAGCGAGGGGACAGGGGGCGGAGAAAAACTGTTTTTT. As protein: CASSEGTGGGEKLFF.

This clonotype has more than one count but fewer than ten. The DNA of the CDR3 is TGTGCCAGCTCACCACTTGGGACAGGGGAAAAACTGTTTTTT. Its protein is CASSPLGTGEKLFF. V is TRBV18 and J is TRBJ1-4; 9 nucleotides line up with TRBD1. The CDR3 spans 14 residues. In germline, CDR1 is KGHSH, CDR2 LQKENI. The V gene end was trimmed by 1 base and the J gene end by 8 bases; junction bases not matched to a gene: 2.

This clonotype was counted at least ten times. The V call is TRBV18, the J call TRBJ1-6; D uncertain. V dropped 6 bases and J dropped 4 bases, with 4 bases sitting between them. CDR3 size: 12 residues. Germline loops: CDR1 KGHSH, CDR2 LQKENI. CDR3 nucleotides: TGTGCCAGCTCGGGTTATAATTCACCCCTCCACTTT. Translated: CASSGYNSPLHF.

This clonotype was found many times. The chain employs TRBV4-2 and TRBJ2-7; 11 nucleotides align to TRBD2. The CDR3 runs to 17 residues. Germline lookup yields CDR1 LGHNA and CDR2 YNFKEQ. J was trimmed by 1 base and V by 0 bases; bases with no gene match: 5. The CDR3 bases are TGTGCCAGCAGCCAAGAGGGACTAGCGGAGCTTTCCTACGAGCAGTACTTC. Translated, it gives CASSQEGLAELSYEQYF.

The sample holds many counts of this clonotype. The chain uses TRBV10-3 and TRBJ2-7; D is uncertain. Germline CDR1 and CDR2: ENHRY and SYGVKD. This CDR3 is 11 amino acids long. Trimming cost V 8 bases and J 2 bases, with 7 bases left between them. The CDR3 coding sequence is TGTGCCATCGGGCAGACCTACGAGCAGTACTTC. It encodes CAIGQTYEQYF.

This clonotype came up many times. The rearrangement joins TRBV5-1 to TRBJ2-1; D is uncertain. The CDR3 covers 12 residues. V shed 4 bases and J shed 9 bases, with 11 bases lying between them. Germline CDR1 SGHRS, CDR2 YFSETQ. The DNA for the CDR3 is TGCGCCAGCAGCCCTAACGTGGGTGAGCAGTTCTTC. Protein sequence: CASSPNVGEQFF. The full variable domain, in which reference TRBV5-1 and TRBJ2-1 provide the parts outside the CDR3, is KAGVTQTPRYLIKTRGQQVTLSCSPISGHRSVSWYQQTPGQGLQFLFEYFSETQRNKGNFPGRFSGRQFSNSRSEMNVSTLELGDSALYLCASSPNVGEQFFGPGTRLTVL.

This clonotype is medium-sized by share. The rearrangement uses TRBV4-3 and TRBJ2-7; a possible D gene is TRBD2 (6 bases). The V end was cut by 0 bases, the J end by 0 bases, with 12 bases between. The V gene's germline CDR1 is LGHNA and CDR2 YSLEER. CDR3 length equals 16 residues. DNA for the CDR3: TGCGCCAGCAGCCAAGAATTAGCGGCCTTCTCCTACGAGCAGTACTTC. Residues: CASSQELAAFSYEQYF.

This clonotype was counted at least ten times. V gene TRBV24-1 combines with J gene TRBJ2-1, with 7 bases that match TRBD1. The CDR3 is 19 residues long. The germline V gene has CDR1 KGHDR and CDR2 SFDVKD. The J segment lost 5 bases and the V segment lost 0 bases, leaving 15 bases of the junction unmatched. The CDR3, as DNA: TGTGCCACCAGTGATTTGGGTGTTGAGTTAGGGGGCTTCCACAATGAGCAGTTCTTC. This codes for CATSDLGVELGGFHNEQFF.

This clonotype was detected a few times. The CDR3 loop is CASSPQAHTIYF. The DNA for the CDR3 is TGTGCCAGCAGCCCTCAAGCCCACACCATATATTTT. The chain links TRBV9 to TRBJ1-3; no definite D call. Trimming removed 4 bases at V and 8 bases at J, with 10 bases between. The CDR3 length is 12 residues. Germline-derived CDR1 and CDR2 are SGDLS and YYNGEE.

At least ten counts were recorded for this clonotype. This chain joins TRBV11-2 and TRBJ2-1, with 13 bases lining up with TRBD2. CDR1 is SGHAT, CDR2 FQNNGV, per germline. There are 15 residues in the CDR3. V shed 4 bases, J shed 9 bases, and the junction held 6 bases outside the gene matches. CDR3: CASSSTSGGAPEQFF. CDR3 in DNA: TGTGCCAGCAGCTCCACTAGCGGGGGGGCCCCTGAGCAGTTCTTC.

The chain employs TRBV29-1 and TRBJ2-1, with TRBD1 matching 7 bases. Germline V gene lookup returns CDR1 SQVTM and CDR2 ANQGSEA. This CDR3 contains 12 residues. J gave up 7 bases and V 3 bases, and 3 bases lay outside the gene matches. The CDR3 is CSVDKGANEQFF. CDR3 sequence (DNA): TGCAGCGTTGATAAGGGGGCTAATGAGCAGTTCTTC.

This clonotype was observed at least ten times. The V gene is TRBV6-6, the J gene TRBJ1-5; TRBD1 matches 7 bases. The CDR3 is made up of 14 amino acids. Germline V lookup: CDR1 MNHNY, CDR2 SVGAGI (reference sequence). Trimming at V came to 6 bases and at J to 4 bases, leaving 6 bases not matched to a gene. CDR3 coding DNA: TGTGCCAGCAGCGGGACAGAAACTAATCAGCCCCAGCATTTT. Translated, it gives CASSGTETNQPQHF.

At least ten counts were recorded for this clonotype. The chain joins TRBV7-6 to TRBJ2-7; D is uncertain. Trimming removed 2 bases from V and 6 bases from J, with 14 bases in between. The CDR3 sequence is 14 residues long. Germline V CDR1 and CDR2: SGHVS, FNYEAQ. The CDR3 region has the DNA TGTGCCAGCAGCTTAAGACTTGACTTGGGCGAGCAGTACTTC. Its translation is CASSLRLDLGEQYF.

In its sample, this clonotype was seen a few times. The CDR3 DNA reads TGCAGTGCTAGACTCGGGGAGACAGATACGCAGTATTTT. It specifies CSARLGETDTQYF. The V call is TRBV20-1, the J call TRBJ2-3, with D tentatively TRBD2 (5 bases). With 2 bases removed from V and 3 bases from J, the gap between germline ends came to 9 bases. The CDR3 runs 13 residues. Germline CDR1 is DFQATT and CDR2 is SNEGSKA (reference sequence).

A single count supports this clonotype. Possible read error: a much larger clone is one base away. The gene calls are TRBV12-3 or TRBV12-4 and TRBJ2-5, with D possibly matching TRBD2 (7 bases). Trimming left V 6 bases short and J 1 base short, with 18 bases between. The CDR3 runs to 16 residues. CDR3 loop: CASSTTGGGGQETQYF. The CDR3 nucleotides read TGTGCCAGCAGCACCACGGGCGGGGGCGGCCAAGAGACCCAGTACTTC.

The V call is TRBV11-3, the J call TRBJ1-1; TRBD1 matches 7 bases. Germline V CDR1 and CDR2: SGHNT, YENEEA. The CDR3 totals 13 residues. The V segment lost 2 bases and the J segment 11 bases; nucleotides outside the gene matches: 8. As DNA, the CDR3 is TGTGCCAGCAGCTTATTCCAGGGGGAAACGGCTTTCTTT. Translating gives CASSLFQGETAFF. The full variable domain, its missing parts supplied by reference TRBV11-3 and TRBJ1-1, is EAGVVQSPRYKIIEKKQPVAFWCNPISGHNTLYWYLQNLGQGPELLIRYENEEAVDDSQLPKDRFSAERLKGVDSTLKIQPAELGDSAVYLCASSLFQGETAFFGQGTRLTVV.

Many counts were recorded for this clonotype. The gene calls are TRBV7-9 and TRBJ1-5; D unresolved. The CDR3 loop spans 12 amino acids. The V gene lost 1 base and the J gene lost 8 bases, with 6 bases spanning the gap. Per germline, CDR1 SEHNR and CDR2 FQNEAQ (reference sequence). The CDR3 nucleotides are TGTGCCAGCAGCTTAGGATCGGAGCCCCAGCATTTT. Translated: CASSLGSEPQHF.